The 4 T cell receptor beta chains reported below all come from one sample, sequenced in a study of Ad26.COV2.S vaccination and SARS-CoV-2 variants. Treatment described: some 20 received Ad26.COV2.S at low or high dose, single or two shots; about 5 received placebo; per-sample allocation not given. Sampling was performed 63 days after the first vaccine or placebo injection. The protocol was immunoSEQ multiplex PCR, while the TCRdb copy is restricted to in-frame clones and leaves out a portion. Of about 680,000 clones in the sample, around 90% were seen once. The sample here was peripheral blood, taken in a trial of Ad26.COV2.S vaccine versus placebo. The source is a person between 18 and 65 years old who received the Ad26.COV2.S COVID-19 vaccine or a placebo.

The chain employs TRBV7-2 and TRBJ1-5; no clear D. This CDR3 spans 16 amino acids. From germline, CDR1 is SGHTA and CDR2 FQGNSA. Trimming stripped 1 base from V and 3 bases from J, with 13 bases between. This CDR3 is CASSLGPGPNNQPQHF. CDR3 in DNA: TGTGCCAGCAGCTTAGGGCCCGGGCCCAACAATCAGCCCCAGCATTTT.

CDR3 amino acids: CAWSAGQFNQPQHF. The CDR3 DNA reads as TGTGCCTGGAGTGCGGGACAGTTCAATCAGCCCCAGCATTTT. The chain joins TRBV30 to TRBJ1-5; 7 nucleotides line up with TRBD1. Germline V CDR1 and CDR2: GTSNPN, SVGIG (reference sequence). The trim removed 1 base at V and 3 bases at J, leaving 3 bases unmatched. CDR3 length: 14 amino acids.

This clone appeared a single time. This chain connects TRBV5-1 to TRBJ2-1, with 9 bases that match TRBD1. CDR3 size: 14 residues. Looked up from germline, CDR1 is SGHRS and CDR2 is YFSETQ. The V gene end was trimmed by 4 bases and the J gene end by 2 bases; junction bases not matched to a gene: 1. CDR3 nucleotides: TGCGCCAGCAGCGGGACAGGGCCCTACAATGAGCAGTTCTTC. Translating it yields CASSGTGPYNEQFF.

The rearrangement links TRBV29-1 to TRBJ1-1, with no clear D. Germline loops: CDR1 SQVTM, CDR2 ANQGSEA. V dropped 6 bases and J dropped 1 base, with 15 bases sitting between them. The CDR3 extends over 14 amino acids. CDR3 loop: CSVVGRARNTEAFF. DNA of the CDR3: TGCAGCGTCGTCGGGCGGGCGAGGAACACTGAAGCTTTCTTT.